These T cell receptor beta chains were read from a single sample in a study of OX40 agonist ivuxolimab in advanced cancers. The table came from immunoSEQ multiplex PCR; TCRdb's copy has only in-frame clones and leaves some out. Among about 75,000 clones listed, roughly nine tenths were seen once. The sample consisted of CD4+ or CD8+ T cells sorted from blood, taken in a trial of the OX40 agonist ivuxolimab. The source is an adult with an advanced solid tumor such as melanoma, head and neck, liver or kidney cancer. CDR3s include the opening cysteine and the closing phenylalanine or tryptophan. D genes are given only for firm matches. A row's size may be missing; if present it is once, few, many or a size class.

j_gene,d_gene,abundance,v_gene,CDR3nt,CDR3aa
TRBJ2-7,TRBD2,NA,TRBV15,TGTGCCACCAGCAGAGAGGGGGGACTAGAGGCTTACGAGCAGTACTTC,CATSREGGLEAYEQYF
TRBJ2-5,NA,NA,TRBV7-9,TGTGCCAGCAGCCTCCGGGACGGAAAAGAGACCCAGTACTTC,CASSLRDGKETQYF
TRBJ2-1,TRBD2,NA,TRBV4-1,TGCGCCAGCAGCCAGTTAAGACTAGCCCCATACAATGAGCAGTTCTTC,CASSQLRLAPYNEQFF
TRBJ1-5,TRBD1,NA,TRBV19,TGTGCCAGTAGCGGGGGACAGGGAGGCCAGCCCCAGCATTTT,CASSGGQGGQPQHF
TRBJ1-1,NA,NA,TRBV6-5,TGTGCCATTCGAAGGGGCCCGGTCACTGAAGCTTTCTTT,CAIRRGPVTEAFF
TRBJ2-7,NA,NA,TRBV7-2,TGTGCCAGCAGCTTATCACTCTACGAGCAGTACTTC,CASSLSLYEQYF
TRBJ1-2,NA,NA,TRBV18,TGTGCCAGCTCACTCCCTCGGGGTGGCTACACCTTC,CASSLPRGGYTF
TRBJ1-2,NA,NA,TRBV5-6,TGTGCCAGCAACTCGAAAGAGAGATTGGGACGGTACTATGGCTACACCTTC,CASNSKERLGRYYGYTF
TRBJ2-7,TRBD2,NA,TRBV5-4,TGTGCCAGCAGCTTGGGGGGACTAGCGGGAGGAAACGGCGAGCAGTACTTC,CASSLGGLAGGNGEQYF
TRBJ1-6,NA,NA,TRBV25-1,TGTGCCAGCAGTGAGGCTAGGGGCCATTCACCCCTCCACTTT,CASSEARGHSPLHF
TRBJ2-1,NA,NA,TRBV28,TGTGCCAGCACCGAGGGGCCACGCCGGTTCTTC,CASTEGPRRFF
TRBJ2-5,NA,NA,TRBV15,TGTGCCACCAGCAGAGATTTGACAGAAGAGACCCAGTACTTC,CATSRDLTEETQYF
TRBJ2-3,NA,NA,TRBV5-1,TGCGCCAGCAGGGAGGGGGGACTCTACACAGATACGCAGTATTTT,CASREGGLYTDTQYF
TRBJ2-7,NA,NA,TRBV5-1,TGCGCCAGCAGCCAACCCGGGACCCGCCCCTACGAGCAGTACTTC,CASSQPGTRPYEQYF
TRBJ1-5,NA,NA,TRBV5-1,TGCGCCAGCAGCTTGGGCCTAGGAGGGGGCAATCAGCCCCAGCATTTT,CASSLGLGGGNQPQHF
TRBJ2-3,NA,NA,TRBV6-1,TGTGCCAGCAACGGGGGGCCTGGTTTTACGCAGTATTTT,CASNGGPGFTQYF
TRBJ2-7,NA,NA,TRBV5-1,TGCGCCAGCAGCTTGGGACTTTTATACGAGCAGTACTTC,CASSLGLLYEQYF
TRBJ2-7,TRBD2,few,TRBV7-9,TGTGCCAGCAGCCGAAGCGGGGACGAGCAGTACTTC,CASSRSGDEQYF
TRBJ1-5,NA,NA,TRBV5-1,TGCGCCAGCAGCTTGGGGGTAGGAAATCAGCCCCAGCATTTT,CASSLGVGNQPQHF
TRBJ2-7,TRBD1,NA,TRBV6-5,TGTGCCAGCAGTCCGTGGGACAGGGGATCCAGGAAGCAGTACTTC,CASSPWDRGSRKQYF
TRBJ2-1,NA,once,TRBV11-3,TGTGCCAGCAGCTTAGGGCATGAGCAGTTCTTC,CASSLGHEQFF
TRBJ2-1,TRBD2,NA,TRBV9,TGTGCCAGCAGCGTACTAGGACTAGCGGCCAATGAGCAGTTCTTC,CASSVLGLAANEQFF
TRBJ1-1,NA,NA,TRBV28,TGTGCCAGCAGTTCAACACCGAACACTGAAGCTTTCTTT,CASSSTPNTEAFF
TRBJ2-5,TRBD1,NA,TRBV6-6,TGTGCCAGCAGTTCGGGTGGGACAGGGATAGGGGAGACCCAGTACTTC,CASSSGGTGIGETQYF
TRBJ2-7,TRBD2,NA,TRBV10-1,TGCGCCAGCAGTGAGACCCTCGCTAGCGGGAGGGCCGTGCAGTACTTC,CASSETLASGRAVQYF
TRBJ2-5,NA,once,TRBV6-8,TGTGCCAGCAGTTACTCCCGGGAAGAAACTCTGAAAGAGACCCAGTACTTC,CASSYSREETLKETQYF
TRBJ2-7,TRBD1,NA,TRBV5-5,TGTGCCAGCAGCTCTTTTCTTTCCGGGACAGCCAAGGAGCAGTACTTC,CASSSFLSGTAKEQYF
TRBJ2-7,TRBD1,NA,TRBV5-1,TGCGCCAGCAGCTCCGGGACAGGGGTCGAGCAGTACTTC,CASSSGTGVEQYF
TRBJ1-4,NA,NA,TRBV5-6,TGTGCCAGCAGCCTAGACAGACTGAATGAAAAACTGTTTTTT,CASSLDRLNEKLFF
TRBJ2-3,NA,once,TRBV5-4,TGTGCCAGCACCCGGCGGGCGGGACAAGAGTCAGATACGCAGTATTTT,CASTRRAGQESDTQYF
TRBJ2-5,TRBD1,NA,TRBV4-1,TGCGCCAGCAGCCAAGCTACCGGGACAGGTAACAGAGAGACCCAGTACTTC,CASSQATGTGNRETQYF
TRBJ2-7,NA,NA,TRBV5-1,TGCGCCAGCAGTGGCACCACCTACGAGCAGTACTTC,CASSGTTYEQYF
TRBJ1-3,NA,NA,TRBV7-8,TGTGCCAGCAGCTTTACAGGAGGCTCTGGAAACACCATATATTTT,CASSFTGGSGNTIYF
TRBJ1-4,NA,few,TRBV30,TGTGCCTGGAGCAGGGGAGACAATGAAAAACTGTTTTTT,CAWSRGDNEKLFF
TRBJ1-1,NA,NA,TRBV5-4,TGTGCCAGCAGCTTGGGCCGGTACACTGAAGCTTTCTTT,CASSLGRYTEAFF
TRBJ2-7,NA,NA,TRBV7-2,TGTGCCAGCAGCTTAGTGACAGCATCCTACGAGCAGTACTTC,CASSLVTASYEQYF
TRBJ2-5,NA,NA,TRBV19,TGTGCCAGTAGCGACACGGACCGCGCGGAGACCCAGTACTTC,CASSDTDRAETQYF
TRBJ1-5,TRBD1,NA,TRBV10-3,TGTGCCATCAGGGGACAGGGAGCCGGTCAGCCCCAGCATTTT,CAIRGQGAGQPQHF
TRBJ1-2,NA,many,TRBV2,TGTGCCATTCTTTGGGGTATCTATGGCTACACCTTC,CAILWGIYGYTF
TRBJ2-7,NA,once,TRBV6-6,TGTGCCAGCAACCGCCGAGACAGCCTCTACGAGCAGTACTTC,CASNRRDSLYEQYF
TRBJ2-3,TRBD2,NA,TRBV7-2,TGTGCCAGCAGCTTCGGGGGGTTCACAGATACGCAGTATTTT,CASSFGGFTDTQYF
TRBJ2-5,NA,NA,TRBV28,TGTGCCAGCAGTTCTAGAAACCAAGAGACCCAGTACTTC,CASSSRNQETQYF
TRBJ1-5,NA,NA,TRBV4-2,TGTGCCAGCAGCCCAGCCCTAAATCAGCCCCAGCATTTT,CASSPALNQPQHF
TRBJ1-3,TRBD1,NA,TRBV15,TGTGCCACCAGCGGGGGACAGAAGAGAAACACCATATATTTT,CATSGGQKRNTIYF
TRBJ2-3,NA,NA,TRBV4-1,TGCGCCAGCAGCCCAACTCGGGGGGCCATAGATACGCAGTATTTT,CASSPTRGAIDTQYF
TRBJ2-5,NA,NA,TRBV5-1,TGCGCCAGCAGCTGGGACTTCCAAGAGACCCAGTACTTC,CASSWDFQETQYF
TRBJ2-7,NA,once,TRBV7-3,TGTGCCAGCACCTCTAGGGAAGAGCAGTACTTC,CASTSREEQYF
TRBJ2-6,NA,NA,TRBV30,TGTGCCTGGCGGGATTCTGGGGCCAACGTCCTGACTTTC,CAWRDSGANVLTF
TRBJ1-3,NA,few,TRBV7-2,TGTGCCAGCAGCTTAGTAGAAGGAAACACCATATATTTT,CASSLVEGNTIYF
TRBJ2-7,TRBD1,NA,TRBV6-5,TGTGCCAGCACTAGACAGGGCGTCTACGAGCAGTACTTC,CASTRQGVYEQYF
TRBJ2-5,NA,NA,TRBV7-3,TGTGCCAGCAGCACAGAGGTCGCAGGGACCCAGTACTTC,CASSTEVAGTQYF
TRBJ2-7,NA,NA,TRBV7-2,TGTGCCAGCAGAGGGGCGCCCGACAGGATTCTCTACGAGCAGTACTTC,CASRGAPDRILYEQYF
TRBJ2-7,NA,NA,TRBV5-1,TGCGCCAGCAGCCTGGTGGGTACCCCCCCCTACGAGCAGTACTTC,CASSLVGTPPYEQYF
TRBJ2-2,NA,NA,TRBV28,TGTGCCAGCAGTTTCCAGACCGGGGAGCTGTTTTTT,CASSFQTGELFF
TRBJ1-3,NA,NA,TRBV18,TGTGCCAGCTCACCCCTGGGAGTGGGAAAGGTATCAGGAAACACCATATATTTT,CASSPLGVGKVSGNTIYF